These 30 T cell receptor beta chains originate from one sample sequenced in a study of blood T cell repertoires in COVID-19. TCRdb's copy holds only in-frame clones and misses some; the assay was immunoSEQ multiplex PCR. Of tens of thousands of clones listed, roughly 88% are singletons. What was sequenced was peripheral blood. Every receptor here comes from a man aged 50-59 years with COVID-19, enrolled during active disease.

V gene TRBV5-1 combines with J gene TRBJ2-3; D is possibly TRBD1 (5 bases). Deletions cut 0 bases from V and 0 bases from J, with 8 bases between. Germline-derived CDR1 and CDR2 are SGHRS and YFSETQ. The CDR3 is made up of 15 amino acids. This CDR3 reads CASSLGQTSTDTQYF. DNA of the CDR3: TGCGCCAGCAGCTTGGGACAGACTAGCACAGATACGCAGTATTTT.

The rearrangement links TRBV27 to TRBJ2-1, with 8 nucleotides matching TRBD2. There are 15 residues in the CDR3. Trimming took 7 bases from V and 7 from J; bases not matched to a gene: 12. Germline CDR1 reads MNHEY; CDR2 reads SMNVEV (reference sequence). DNA of the CDR3: TGTGCCAGCACCCCCTCGGGACTAGGATATAATGAGCAGTTCTTC. Its protein is CASTPSGLGYNEQFF.

This clone was detected only a few times. This sequence joins TRBV19 and TRBJ1-6, with 9 bases fitting TRBD1. Germline trimming cut 10 bases from V and 8 bases from J; bases unmatched to any gene: 9. This CDR3 contains 14 residues. In germline, CDR1 is LNHDA, CDR2 SQIVND (reference sequence). The CDR3 DNA reads TGTGCCACCCAAACAGGGGGCAGAGATTCACCCCTCCACTTT. Translating gives CATQTGGRDSPLHF.

The chain links TRBV7-2 to TRBJ1-1; TRBD1 might be the D (6 bases). Germline CDR1 reads SGHTA; CDR2 reads FQGNSA. V shed 4 bases and J shed 10 bases, with 13 bases lying between them. The CDR3 is made up of 12 amino acids. This CDR3 reads CASSSRDKGAFF. CDR3 nucleotides: TGTGCCAGCAGCTCAAGGGACAAGGGAGCTTTCTTT.

The V and J genes are TRBV19 and TRBJ2-7; maybe TRBD1 (5 bases). Germline V gene lookup returns CDR1 LNHDA and CDR2 SQIVND (reference sequence). The CDR3 has 13 amino acids. The V and J ends lost 6 bases and 3 bases respectively, with 12 bases between them. The CDR3 is CASRSPDSYEQYF. For the CDR3, the DNA is TGTGCCAGTAGGTCACCCGACAGCTACGAGCAGTACTTC.

The DNA of the CDR3 is TGTGCCAGCAGCCCGATCAGTCAGGTGGGCCCCTCCTACAATGAGCAGTTCTTC. Its translation: CASSPISQVGPSYNEQFF. The chain combines TRBV7-6 with TRBJ2-1, with D uncertain. The ends were cut back, 5 bases at V and 0 bases at J, with 20 bases in the middle. Germline V gene data show CDR1 as SGHVS and CDR2 as FNYEAQ. CDR3 size: 18 residues.

The chain links TRBV7-2 to TRBJ2-2; 8 nucleotides align to TRBD2. This CDR3 contains 17 residues. Losses at the gene ends were 5 bases for V and 8 bases for J; bases not matched to a gene: 16. The germline V gene encodes CDR1 SGHTA and CDR2 FQGNSA. CDR3 sequence: CASSPSRSGRKGGELFF. The CDR3 DNA reads TGTGCCAGCAGCCCCAGTCGGAGCGGGAGAAAAGGGGGGGAGCTGTTTTTT.

V usage is TRBV7-9 and J usage is TRBJ2-5, with a possible D match to TRBD1 (6 bases). V was trimmed by 1 base and J by 1 base, leaving 13 bases between them. This CDR3 spans 16 amino acids. Germline V gives CDR1 SEHNR, CDR2 FQNEAQ (reference sequence). This chain's CDR3 is CASSLERQVSQETQYF. The CDR3 nucleotides read TGTGCCAGCAGCTTAGAGAGACAGGTTTCCCAAGAGACCCAGTACTTC.

The rearrangement links TRBV5-1 to TRBJ1-2; the match to TRBD1 covers 7 bases. CDR1 is SGHRS, CDR2 YFSETQ, per germline. The CDR3 consists of 14 residues. V dropped 2 bases and J dropped 1; count of bases not matched to a gene: 2. The DNA of the CDR3 is TGCGCCAGCAGCTTTACAGGGGTTAACTATGGCTACACCTTC. It encodes CASSFTGVNYGYTF.

The chain employs TRBV28 and TRBJ1-2; 9 bases are a match to TRBD1. CDR1 MDHEN and CDR2 SYDVKM come from the germline V gene. V gave up 6 bases and J gave up 4 bases; unmatched junction bases: 18. The CDR3 runs 18 residues. The CDR3 DNA follows: TGTGCCAGCAGGATATCCGGGACAGGGTCTATCGGCCGCTATGGCTACACCTTC. Protein: CASRISGTGSIGRYGYTF.

J is TRBJ2-3 and V is TRBV6-1; D not certain. CDR1 is MNHNS, CDR2 SASEGT, per germline. V shed 1 base and J shed 6 bases, with 8 bases lying between them. The CDR3 is made up of 13 amino acids. This chain's CDR3 is CASSEGVADTQYF. CDR3 DNA: TGTGCCAGCAGTGAAGGGGTAGCCGATACGCAGTATTTT.

The rearrangement links TRBV19 to TRBJ1-3, with 8 bases that match TRBD1. Per germline, CDR1 LNHDA and CDR2 SQIVND (reference sequence). There are 14 residues in the CDR3. Germline trimming cut 6 bases from V and 0 bases from J; bases unmatched to any gene: 1. In DNA, the CDR3 is TGTGCCAGTAGAGACAGGGGCTCTGGAAACACCATATATTTT. Translating gives CASRDRGSGNTIYF.

CDR3 bases: TGTGCCAGCAGCTTCGCGAGTCATCGCACAGATACGCAGTATTTT. This sequence encodes CASSFASHRTDTQYF. The chain has TRBV7-2 and TRBJ2-3; no clear D gene. CDR1 SGHTA and CDR2 FQGNSA come from the germline V gene. The CDR3 contains 15 residues. Trimming pared 3 bases from V and 1 base from J, leaving 11 bases between.

The chain combines TRBV7-2 with TRBJ2-1; D ambiguous. The CDR3 covers 15 residues. The V and J ends lost 1 base and 2 bases respectively, with 9 bases between them. Germline-derived CDR1 and CDR2 are SGHTA and FQGNSA. The CDR3 loop is CASSLVGSTYNEQFF. The CDR3 nucleotides are TGTGCCAGCAGCTTAGTGGGCAGTACCTACAATGAGCAGTTCTTC.

The chain is built from TRBV5-1 and TRBJ2-5; 9 nucleotides align to TRBD2. The V gene's germline CDR1 is SGHRS and CDR2 YFSETQ. The CDR3 consists of 16 residues. With 1 base clipped from V and 5 bases from J, the junction kept 9 bases outside the gene matches. The CDR3 is CASSLSAAGGGETQYF. CDR3 nucleotide sequence: TGCGCCAGCAGCTTGTCAGCAGCGGGAGGAGGGGAGACCCAGTACTTC.

The rearrangement uses TRBV28 and TRBJ2-5; TRBD1 matches 7 bases. CDR3 length equals 16 residues. CDR1 MDHEN and CDR2 SYDVKM come from the germline V gene. Unmatched junction bases numbered 16, after V lost 7 bases and J lost 5 bases. CDR3 sequence reads: CASNIMTGLGEETQYF. The CDR3 nucleotides are TGTGCCAGCAATATTATGACAGGGTTGGGGGAGGAGACCCAGTACTTC.

The CDR3 protein is CASSLVGTGYGYTF. DNA for the CDR3: TGTGCCAGCAGCTTGGTGGGGACAGGGTATGGCTACACCTTC. V is TRBV5-4 and J is TRBJ1-2; 9 nucleotides line up with TRBD1. The CDR3 extends over 14 amino acids. J was trimmed by 5 bases and V by 0 bases; bases with no gene match: 2. Germline CDR1 and CDR2: SGHNT and YYREEE (reference sequence).

This chain joins TRBV30 and TRBJ2-1, with TRBD1 identical over 11 bases. Unmatched junction bases numbered 5, after V lost 2 bases and J lost 8 bases. Germline CDR1 is GTSNPN and CDR2 is SVGIG (reference sequence). The CDR3 has 14 residues. The CDR3 sequence is CAWSRGQGADEQFF. The CDR3 DNA is TGTGCCTGGAGTCGAGGACAGGGGGCCGATGAGCAGTTCTTC. Full variable domain (missing parts from reference TRBV30 and TRBJ2-1): SQTIHQWPATLVQPVGSPLSLECTVEGTSNPNLYWYRQAAGRGLQLLFYSVGIGQISSEVPQNLSASRPQDRQFILSSKKLLLSDSGFYLCAWSRGQGADEQFFGPGTRLTVL.

The rearrangement links TRBV3-1 (or the pseudogene TRBV3-2) to TRBJ1-2; 7 bases fit TRBD1. The CDR3 sequence is 15 residues long. With V trimmed by 4 bases and J by 4 bases, 9 bases remained unmatched. The germline gives CDR1 LGHDT, CDR2 YNNKEL (reference sequence). This CDR3 reads CASSRLSTGAYGYTF. DNA for the CDR3: TGTGCCAGCAGCCGACTCTCCACAGGGGCCTATGGCTACACCTTC.

The gene calls are TRBV5-8 and TRBJ1-6, with D unresolved. The V and J ends lost 0 bases and 9 bases respectively, with 13 bases between them. This CDR3 is built from 15 residues. Germline loops: CDR1 SGHTS, CDR2 YDEGEE. The CDR3 sequence: CASSLERVKSSPLHF. Here the CDR3 DNA reads TGTGCCAGCAGCTTGGAGAGGGTGAAGAGTTCACCCCTCCACTTT.

The chain is built from TRBV11-3 and TRBJ1-1; 8 positions match TRBD1. The CDR3 extends over 12 amino acids. Germline CDR1 reads SGHNT; CDR2 reads YENEEA. With 3 bases clipped from V and 7 bases from J, the junction kept 1 base outside the gene matches. As DNA, the CDR3 is TGTGCCAGCAGCTTCGACAGGGGTGAAGCTTTCTTT. Its protein product is CASSFDRGEAFF.

The chain couples TRBV9 to TRBJ2-1, with a tentative D call TRBD2 (5 bases). The V gene's germline CDR1 is SGDLS and CDR2 YYNGEE. CDR3 length: 14 residues. The V and J ends lost 4 bases and 3 bases respectively, with 11 bases between them. The CDR3: CASSIGLLYNEQFF. The CDR3 nucleotides are TGTGCCAGCAGCATTGGACTCCTCTACAATGAGCAGTTCTTC.

This chain connects TRBV7-9 to TRBJ1-1; 9 bases line up with TRBD1. Germline CDR1 reads SEHNR; CDR2 reads FQNEAQ (reference sequence). J was trimmed by 6 bases and V by 3 bases; bases with no gene match: 5. The CDR3 spans 14 residues. The CDR3 spells CASSFPGQGSEAFF. CDR3 DNA: TGTGCCAGCAGCTTCCCGGGACAGGGATCTGAAGCTTTCTTT.

This chain links TRBV3-1 (or the pseudogene TRBV3-2) with TRBJ2-7, with 9 bases matching TRBD1. The CDR3 has 17 amino acids. J gave up 6 bases and V 0 bases, and 12 bases lay outside the gene matches. Germline lookup yields CDR1 LGHDT and CDR2 YNNKEL (reference sequence). The CDR3 spells CASSQDFQGQGLPEQYF. The CDR3 region has the DNA TGTGCCAGCAGCCAAGATTTTCAGGGACAGGGTCTACCCGAGCAGTACTTC.

The chain joins TRBV18 to TRBJ2-3; 8 nucleotides align to TRBD2. Germline CDR1 reads KGHSH; CDR2 reads LQKENI. The CDR3 extends over 15 amino acids. V shed 6 bases and J 6 bases; nucleotides not matched to a gene: 11. The CDR3 region is CASSQGLAQGDTQYF. The CDR3 region has the DNA TGTGCCAGCTCCCAAGGACTAGCACAAGGGGATACGCAGTATTTT.

The chain is built from TRBV21-1 and TRBJ1-2; the DNA was not compared with TRBD1, the D call given in the table. TRBV21-1 is a known pseudogene. The CDR3 is 17 residues long. CDR3 residues: CASYFKLRGQAVSGYTF. Here the CDR3 DNA reads TGTGCCAGCTATTTTAAATTGAGGGGACAGGCGGTTTCTGGCTACACCTTC.

The gene calls are TRBV10-2 and TRBJ2-2, with 7 bases lining up with TRBD1. The CDR3 extends over 15 amino acids. Germline CDR1 and CDR2: WSHSY and SAAADI. Trimming took 5 bases from V and 7 from J; bases not matched to a gene: 10. The CDR3 here is CASSPTGIDSGELFF. In DNA form, the CDR3 reads TGCGCCAGCAGTCCGACAGGGATCGACAGCGGGGAGCTGTTTTTT.

The chain couples TRBV19 to TRBJ2-1; D might be TRBD2 (6 bases). CDR1 is LNHDA and CDR2 is SQIVND in the germline V gene (reference sequence). This CDR3 contains 16 residues. Trimming took off 6 bases at V and 3 bases at J, with 18 bases between the two ends. CDR3 nucleotides: TGTGCCAGTAGCCCGGGACTCCCAGAAAACTACAATGAGCAGTTCTTC. Encoded protein: CASSPGLPENYNEQFF.

The chain joins TRBV29-1 to TRBJ1-4, with a possible D match to TRBD1 (5 bases). Germline-derived CDR1 and CDR2 are SQVTM and ANQGSEA. Trimming removed 3 bases from V and 7 bases from J, with 12 bases in between. The CDR3 has 13 residues. The DNA of the CDR3 is TGCAGCGTTGAGGGGGGGATTTTTGAAAAACTGTTTTTT. Translating gives CSVEGGIFEKLFF.

The chain combines TRBV6-2 or TRBV6-3 with TRBJ2-2; D perhaps matches TRBD2 (5 bases). The CDR3 extends over 15 amino acids. Deletions cut 6 bases from V and 3 bases from J, with 14 bases between. Germline assignment: CDR1 MNHEY and CDR2 SVGEGT. Here the CDR3 DNA reads TGTGCCAGCAGCCCCCCCCCGGGGTACACCGGGGAGCTGTTTTTT. Protein: CASSPPPGYTGELFF.